This is a list of T cell receptor beta chains from one sample in a study of T-cell reconstitution after alpha-beta-depleted transplantation in children. MiXCR was run by TCRdb on the PCR reads, yielding one entry per CDR3 protein. The table records 400,000 to 550,000 distinct CDR3 sequences, 8% to 11% of them present only once. This material consisted of PBMCs, taken before TCRalphabeta/CD19-depleted stem cell transplant. The receptors come from a child aged 2-15 years with inherited bone marrow failure, due to receive a stem cell transplant. CDR3s include the opening cysteine and the closing phenylalanine or tryptophan. Each record gives: CDR3 protein, CDR3 DNA, clone size, J gene, V gene, D gene. A D gene is named only where the DNA matches it firmly. The listing skips clone size in some rows; elsewhere it reads once, few, many or a size class.

CATSDTRQGGYTF TGTGCCACCAGTGACACCCGACAGGGAGGCTACACCTTC few TRBJ1-2 TRBV24-1 TRBD1
CSARATANTEAFF TGCAGTGCTAGAGCCACAGCGAACACTGAAGCTTTCTTT many TRBJ1-1 TRBV20-1 NA
CSVKWGQDSYNEQFF TGCAGCGTCAAGTGGGGACAGGACTCCTACAATGAGCAGTTCTTC many TRBJ2-1 TRBV29-1 TRBD1
CASSYSSLRYSYNEQFF TGTGCCAGCAGTTACTCCTCCTTGAGGTATTCCTACAATGAGCAGTTCTTC NA TRBJ2-1 TRBV6-5 NA
CASSFIDEQFF TGTGCCAGCAGCTTTATTGATGAGCAGTTCTTC few TRBJ2-1 TRBV7-9 NA
CASSYSPLTVGAYTDTQYF TGTGCCAGCAGTTACTCACCCCTTACTGTGGGGGCCTACACAGATACGCAGTATTTT many TRBJ2-3 TRBV6-5 NA
CSGGGGLGNYGYTF TGCAGTGGGGGGGGAGGGCTCGGGAACTATGGCTACACCTTC NA TRBJ1-2 TRBV20-1 NA
CSARKSGGNEKLFF TGCAGTGCTAGAAAATCCGGTGGTAATGAAAAACTGTTTTTT few TRBJ1-4 TRBV20-1 NA
CASSKGARGKGTEAFF TGTGCCAGCAGCAAAGGCGCTCGGGGGAAAGGCACTGAAGCTTTCTTT many TRBJ1-1 TRBV21-1 NA
CASSGWRRGLGVNNEQFF TGTGCCAGCAGTGGTTGGCGGCGAGGACTAGGGGTCAACAATGAGCAGTTCTTC NA TRBJ2-1 TRBV6-2/TRBV6-3 TRBD2
CSASRSRNTGELFF TGCAGTGCTAGCCGAAGCCGGAACACCGGGGAGCTGTTTTTT many TRBJ2-2 TRBV20-1 NA
CASSSYQGALTYGYTF TGTGCCAGCAGTTCCTATCAGGGGGCCCTAACCTATGGCTACACCTTC NA TRBJ1-2 TRBV6-5 TRBD1
CASSFQEENEQYF TGTGCCAGCAGTTTTCAGGAGGAGAACGAGCAGTACTTC NA TRBJ2-7 TRBV12-3/TRBV12-4 NA
CASSQIQGITYNEQFF TGTGCCAGCAGTCAGATACAGGGGATAACCTACAATGAGCAGTTCTTC NA TRBJ2-1 TRBV6-1 TRBD1
CASSTLSGRWTGELFF TGTGCCAGCAGTACCCTCAGCGGGAGGTGGACCGGGGAGCTGTTTTTT NA TRBJ2-2 TRBV6-2/TRBV6-3 TRBD2
CSSRGTGPTWVADTQYF TGCAGTAGCCGAGGGACAGGGCCTACATGGGTCGCAGATACGCAGTATTTT NA TRBJ2-3 TRBV20-1 TRBD1
CASSLSSGDTQYF TGTGCCAGCAGCTTATCTAGTGGTGATACGCAGTATTTT many TRBJ2-3 TRBV11-2 NA
CSASVLGFEETQYF TGCAGTGCGAGTGTGTTGGGCTTTGAGGAGACCCAGTACTTC many TRBJ2-5 TRBV20-1 NA
CASSLVGTNEKLFF TGCGCCAGCAGCCTCGTGGGGACGAATGAAAAACTGTTTTTT many TRBJ1-4 TRBV5-1 NA
CASSTRMTADPYEQYF TGTGCCAGCAGTACCCGGATGACAGCGGATCCCTACGAGCAGTACTTC many TRBJ2-7 TRBV27 NA
CASSPRAANSYNEQFF TGTGCCAGCAGCCCACGGGCGGCCAACTCCTACAATGAGCAGTTCTTC NA TRBJ2-1 TRBV7-9 NA
CASSFFPGGVYNEQFF TGTGCCAGCAGCTTCTTTCCAGGGGGGGTGTACAATGAGCAGTTCTTC NA TRBJ2-1 TRBV11-2 NA
CADATGDYEQYF TGTGCTGACGCGACAGGGGACTACGAGCAGTACTTC many TRBJ2-7 TRBV21-1 NA
CASSLSSGSFHEQYF TGTGCCAGCAGTTTATCTAGCGGGAGTTTCCACGAGCAGTACTTC many TRBJ2-7 TRBV27 TRBD2
CASSPTGGHVSETQYF TGTGCCAGCAGCCCCACAGGGGGTCACGTCTCGGAGACCCAGTACTTC NA TRBJ2-5 TRBV7-6 TRBD1
CASSPLARDEKLFF TGTGCCAGCTCACCATTGGCCAGGGATGAAAAACTGTTTTTT many TRBJ1-4 TRBV18 NA
CASSLFGAPGDEQYF TGCGCCAGCAGCTTGTTCGGAGCGCCTGGGGACGAGCAGTACTTC few TRBJ2-7 TRBV5-1 NA
CASSQDWYLSGRADTQYF TGTGCCAGCAGCCAAGATTGGTATTTGAGCGGGAGGGCAGATACGCAGTATTTT NA TRBJ2-3 TRBV3-1 TRBD2
CASSQGSGLAGEQFF TGCGCCAGCAGCCAGGGATCGGGACTAGCCGGTGAGCAGTTCTTC NA TRBJ2-1 TRBV4-3 TRBD2